This T cell receptor (beta chain) was profiled in a study of blood T cells in healthy people across ages. PCR was performed a second time for about 6 to 12 cycles using a sample-barcoded 5' primer and a J-beta primer mix. Each sample provided no less than 2.5 million CDR3-containing paired-end reads. TCRdb itself ran the 5' RACE reads through MiXCR, one entry per CDR3 protein. The sample gives about a million distinct CDR3 sequences, 45% to 50% of which show up once; 13% is in the top ten. This clonotype was picked up many times. They isolated at least 6 million PBMCs from each sample. CDR3 length: 14 amino acids. In germline, CDR1 is SQVTM, CDR2 ANQGSEA. V was trimmed by 7 bases and J by 2 bases, leaving 15 bases between them.

Sequencing used blood. The sequence came from a man younger than 40 in good health. The V gene is TRBV29-1, the J gene TRBJ2-4; D might be TRBD1 (5 bases). The CDR3 is CSGLDSGTKNIQYF. CDR3 sequence (DNA): TGCAGCGGATTAGACTCAGGGACCAAAAACATTCAGTACTTC.